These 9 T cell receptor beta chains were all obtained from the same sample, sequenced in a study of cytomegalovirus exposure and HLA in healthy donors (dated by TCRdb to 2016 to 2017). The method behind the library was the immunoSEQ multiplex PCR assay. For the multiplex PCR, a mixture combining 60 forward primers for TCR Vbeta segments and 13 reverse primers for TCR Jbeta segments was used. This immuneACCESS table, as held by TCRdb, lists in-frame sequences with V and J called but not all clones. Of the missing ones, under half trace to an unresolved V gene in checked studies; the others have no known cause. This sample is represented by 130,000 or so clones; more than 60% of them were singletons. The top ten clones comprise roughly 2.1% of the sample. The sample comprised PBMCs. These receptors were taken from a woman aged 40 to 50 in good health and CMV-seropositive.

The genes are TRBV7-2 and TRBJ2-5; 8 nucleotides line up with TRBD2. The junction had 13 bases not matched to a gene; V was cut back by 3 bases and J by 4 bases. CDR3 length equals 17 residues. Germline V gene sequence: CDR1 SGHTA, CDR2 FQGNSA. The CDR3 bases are TGTGCCAGCAGCTTCGAAATGACTAGCGTTAGAGGAGAGACCCAGTACTTC. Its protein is CASSFEMTSVRGETQYF.

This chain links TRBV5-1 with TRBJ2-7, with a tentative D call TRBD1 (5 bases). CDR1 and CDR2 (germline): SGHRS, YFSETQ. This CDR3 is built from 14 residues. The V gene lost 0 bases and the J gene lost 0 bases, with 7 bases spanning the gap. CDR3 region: CASSLATDSYEQYF. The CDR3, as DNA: TGCGCCAGCAGCTTGGCGACAGACTCCTACGAGCAGTACTTC.

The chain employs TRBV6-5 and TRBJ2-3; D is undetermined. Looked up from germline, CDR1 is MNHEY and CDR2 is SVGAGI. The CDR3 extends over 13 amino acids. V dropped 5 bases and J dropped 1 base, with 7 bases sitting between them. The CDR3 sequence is CASSQPGTDTQYF. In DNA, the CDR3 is TGTGCCAGCAGTCAACCAGGCACAGATACGCAGTATTTT.

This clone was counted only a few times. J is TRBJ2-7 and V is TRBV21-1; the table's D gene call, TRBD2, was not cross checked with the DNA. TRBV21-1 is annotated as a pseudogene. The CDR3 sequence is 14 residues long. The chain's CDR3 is CASSKSEVSYEQYF. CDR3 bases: TGTGCCAGCAGCAAAAGTGAGGTCTCCTACGAGCAGTACTTC.

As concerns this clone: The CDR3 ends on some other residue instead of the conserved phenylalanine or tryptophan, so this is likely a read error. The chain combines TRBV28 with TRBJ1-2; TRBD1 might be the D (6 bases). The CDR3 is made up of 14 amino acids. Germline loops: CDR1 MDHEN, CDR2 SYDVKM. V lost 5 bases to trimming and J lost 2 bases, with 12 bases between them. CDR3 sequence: CASSQGKGNYGYTL. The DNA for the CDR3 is TGTGCCAGCAGTCAGGGGAAGGGGAACTATGGCTACACCCTC.

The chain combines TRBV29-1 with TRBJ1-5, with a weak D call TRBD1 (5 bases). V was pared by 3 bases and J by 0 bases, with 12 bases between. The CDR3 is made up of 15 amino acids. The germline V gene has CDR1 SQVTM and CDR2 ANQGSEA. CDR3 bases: TGCAGCGTTGAGGAGGAGGGGAATAGCAATCAGCCCCAGCATTTT. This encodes CSVEEEGNSNQPQHF.

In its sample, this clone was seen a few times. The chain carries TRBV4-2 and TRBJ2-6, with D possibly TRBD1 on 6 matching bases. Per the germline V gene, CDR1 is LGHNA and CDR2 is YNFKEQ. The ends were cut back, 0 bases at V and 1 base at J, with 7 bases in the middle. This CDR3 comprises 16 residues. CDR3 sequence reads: CASSQDTGSGANVLTF. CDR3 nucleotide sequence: TGTGCCAGCAGCCAAGATACAGGGTCTGGGGCCAACGTCCTGACTTTC.

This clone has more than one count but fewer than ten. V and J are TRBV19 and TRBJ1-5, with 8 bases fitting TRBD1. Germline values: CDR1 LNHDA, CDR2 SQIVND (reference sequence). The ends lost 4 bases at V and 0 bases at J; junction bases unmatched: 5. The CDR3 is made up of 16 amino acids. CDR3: CASSSGTGFSNQPQHF. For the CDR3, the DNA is TGTGCCAGTAGTAGCGGGACAGGCTTTAGCAATCAGCCCCAGCATTTT.

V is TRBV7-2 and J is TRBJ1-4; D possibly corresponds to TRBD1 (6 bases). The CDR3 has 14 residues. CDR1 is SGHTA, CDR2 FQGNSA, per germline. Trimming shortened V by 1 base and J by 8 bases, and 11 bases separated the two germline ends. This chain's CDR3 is CASSLGGGWEKLFF. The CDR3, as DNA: TGTGCCAGCAGCTTAGGAGGGGGTTGGGAAAAACTGTTTTTT.